The rows below give T cell receptor beta chains drawn from one sample of a study of monozygotic twins with inflammatory bowel disease. TCRdb reprocessed the 5' RACE reads, with one entry per CDR3 protein and no DNA. Its table records nearly 450,000 distinct CDR3 sequences. The sample comprised blood. These receptors originate from a human donor with ulcerative colitis or Crohn's disease, or a healthy co-twin of an affected twin (not recorded which). The CDR3 runs from the conserved cysteine through the conserved F or W.

CDR3	J	V	length
CASSQKDRGISYEQYF	TRBJ2-7	TRBV3-1	16
CASSPPPDVYEQYF	TRBJ2-7	TRBV12-3/TRBV12-4	14
CASSTGGAGYGYTF	TRBJ1-2	TRBV5-4	14
CASSPTGQGVVRYEQYF	TRBJ2-7	TRBV5-1	17
CAISTGTSVYEQYF	TRBJ2-7	TRBV10-3	14
CASSLERGDYTF	TRBJ1-2	TRBV11-2	12
CASSFDRRSSYEQYF	TRBJ2-7	TRBV7-9	15
CSVDVGCWRNTEAFF	TRBJ1-1	TRBV29-1	15
CASSPTGTGRNQPQHF	TRBJ1-5	TRBV18	16
CASRRQFDTEAFF	TRBJ1-1	TRBV6-4	13
CASSRQGAEQPQHF	TRBJ1-5	TRBV5-5	14
CASSPLVLRNTEAFF	TRBJ1-1	TRBV5-5	15
CASSPGTGGSPLHF	TRBJ1-6	TRBV18	14
CASSEPGPPIYGYTF	TRBJ1-2	TRBV2	15
CASSPGPIKSQHF	TRBJ1-5	TRBV5-6	13
CASSHAGTSGVNEQFF	TRBJ2-1	TRBV4-2	16
CSAKGWSGPLHF	TRBJ1-6	TRBV20-1	12
CASSPPGLAAPGANVLTF	TRBJ2-6	TRBV28	18
CANNPLAGGPGYNEQFF	TRBJ2-1	TRBV23-1	17
CASSLGGLVYEQYF	TRBJ2-7	TRBV28	14
CASSLEAGKNEQFF	TRBJ2-1	TRBV11-2	14
CASSASGEGADTQYF	TRBJ2-3	TRBV7-2	15
CALTRGQGAGEQYF	TRBJ2-7	TRBV30	14
CASSFSSTSGGTDTQYF	TRBJ2-3	TRBV5-1	17
CASSLRGGAGETQYF	TRBJ2-5	TRBV5-1	15
CAISESKGRGAFF	TRBJ1-1	TRBV10-3	13
CASTPLTGGKGEAFF	TRBJ1-1	TRBV12-3/TRBV12-4	15
CSARVGSSKADTQYF	TRBJ2-3	TRBV20-1	15
CSVKRVLFNEQFF	TRBJ2-1	TRBV29-1	13
CASSSGQGWTDTQYF	TRBJ2-3	TRBV6-5	15
CASSLDSFGANVLTF	TRBJ2-6	TRBV27	15
CASSTTRDRGTTGELFF	TRBJ2-2	TRBV28	17
CASSLAKNIQYF	TRBJ2-4	TRBV28	12
CASSQDLGREQYF	TRBJ2-7	TRBV4-1	13
CASSQDCRETQYF	TRBJ2-5	TRBV4-3	13
CASSPGLSNQPQHF	TRBJ1-5	TRBV25-1	14
CASSSSAGSDIYGYTF	TRBJ1-2	TRBV7-9	16
CASSLEETGGSYEQYF	TRBJ2-7	TRBV5-1	16
CASSEPRGTDTQYF	TRBJ2-3	TRBV11-2	14
CASSVVGSNEQFF	TRBJ2-1	TRBV9	13
CASSFETGRETQYF	TRBJ2-5	TRBV5-4	14
CASSYGLDQQYF	TRBJ2-7	TRBV6-5	12
CASSFGTGMSYEQYF	TRBJ2-7	TRBV27	15
CASSPGGDSEAFF	TRBJ1-1	TRBV5-1	13
CSVKELAGASDTQYF	TRBJ2-3	TRBV29-1	15
CSAPGQGADTQYF	TRBJ2-3	TRBV20-1	13
CASGLETGANVLTF	TRBJ2-6	TRBV5-1	14
CATTRGLTDTQYF	TRBJ2-3	TRBV6-6	13
CASSLARNTNTDTQYF	TRBJ2-3	TRBV5-1	16
CASTVTRGGGRGNTEAFF	TRBJ1-1	TRBV6-5	18
CASSLYSSGRDTQYF	TRBJ2-3	TRBV7-3	15
CASSPQGWIGEQYF	TRBJ2-7	TRBV18	14
CSARDRDTGANLYEQYF	TRBJ2-7	TRBV20-1	17